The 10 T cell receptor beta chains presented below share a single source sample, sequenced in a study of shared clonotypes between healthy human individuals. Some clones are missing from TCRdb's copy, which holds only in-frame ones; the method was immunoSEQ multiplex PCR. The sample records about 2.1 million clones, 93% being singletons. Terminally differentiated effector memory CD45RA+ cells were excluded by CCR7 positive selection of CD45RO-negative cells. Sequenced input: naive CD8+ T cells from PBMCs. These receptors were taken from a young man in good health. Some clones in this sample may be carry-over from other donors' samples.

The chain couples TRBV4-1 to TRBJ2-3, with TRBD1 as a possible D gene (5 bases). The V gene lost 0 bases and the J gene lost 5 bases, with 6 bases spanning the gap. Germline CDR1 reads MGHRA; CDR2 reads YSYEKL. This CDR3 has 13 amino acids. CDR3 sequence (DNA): TGCGCCAGCAGCCAAGATAGGGGAGATACGCAGTATTTT. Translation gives CASSQDRGDTQYF.

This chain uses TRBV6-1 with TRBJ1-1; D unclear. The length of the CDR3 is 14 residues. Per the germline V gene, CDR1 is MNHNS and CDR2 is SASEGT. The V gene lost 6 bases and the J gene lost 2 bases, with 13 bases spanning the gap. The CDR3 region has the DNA TGTGCCAGCAGAAACCAAACAAGCAACACTGAAGCTTTCTTT. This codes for CASRNQTSNTEAFF.

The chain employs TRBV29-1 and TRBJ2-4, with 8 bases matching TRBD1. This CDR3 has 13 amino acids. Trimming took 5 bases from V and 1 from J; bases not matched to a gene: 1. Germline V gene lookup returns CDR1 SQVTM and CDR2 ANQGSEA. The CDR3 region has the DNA TGCAGCGTTCACAGGGGGGCCAAAAACATTCAGTACTTC. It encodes CSVHRGAKNIQYF.

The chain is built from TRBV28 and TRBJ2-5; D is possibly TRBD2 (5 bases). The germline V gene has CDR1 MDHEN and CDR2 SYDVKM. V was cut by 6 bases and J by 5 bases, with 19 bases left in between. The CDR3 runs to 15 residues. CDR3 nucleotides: TGTGCCAGCAGGCCAGTGCCTCTTCCGGGGGAGACCCAGTACTTC. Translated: CASRPVPLPGETQYF.

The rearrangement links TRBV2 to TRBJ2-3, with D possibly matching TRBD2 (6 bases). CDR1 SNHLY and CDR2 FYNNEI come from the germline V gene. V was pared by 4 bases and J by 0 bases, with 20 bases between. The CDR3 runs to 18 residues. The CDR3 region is CASSAWSLARPSTDTQYF. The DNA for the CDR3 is TGTGCCAGCAGTGCATGGAGCCTAGCGAGACCTAGCACAGATACGCAGTATTTT.

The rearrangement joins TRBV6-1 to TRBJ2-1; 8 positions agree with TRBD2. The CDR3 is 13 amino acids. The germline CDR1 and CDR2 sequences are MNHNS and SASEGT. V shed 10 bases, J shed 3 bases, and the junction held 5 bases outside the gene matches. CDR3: CATGLADYNEQFF. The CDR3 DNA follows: TGTGCCACTGGACTAGCAGACTACAATGAGCAGTTCTTC.

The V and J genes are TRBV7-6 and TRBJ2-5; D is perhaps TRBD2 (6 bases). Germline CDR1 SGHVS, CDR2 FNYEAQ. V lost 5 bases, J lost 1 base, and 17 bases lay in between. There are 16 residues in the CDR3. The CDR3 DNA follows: TGTGCCAGCAGCCGTACTAGAAAAGCGGGCCAAGAGACCCAGTACTTC. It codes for CASSRTRKAGQETQYF.

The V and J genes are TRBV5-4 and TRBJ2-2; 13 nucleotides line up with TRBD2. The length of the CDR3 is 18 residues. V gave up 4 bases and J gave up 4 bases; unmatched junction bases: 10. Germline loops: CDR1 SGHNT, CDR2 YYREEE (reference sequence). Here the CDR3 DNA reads TGTGCCAGCAGCCCAGCCGGGACTAGCGGGACCCCCACCGGGGAGCTGTTTTTT. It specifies CASSPAGTSGTPTGELFF.

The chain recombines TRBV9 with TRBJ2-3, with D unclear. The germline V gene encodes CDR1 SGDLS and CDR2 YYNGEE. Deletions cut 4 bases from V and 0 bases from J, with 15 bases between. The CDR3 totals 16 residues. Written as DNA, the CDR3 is TGTGCCAGCAGCCCCCTGGCGCGAACTAGCACAGATACGCAGTATTTT. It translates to CASSPLARTSTDTQYF. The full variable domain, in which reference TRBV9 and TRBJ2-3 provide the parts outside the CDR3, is DSGVTQTPKHLITATGQRVTLRCSPRSGDLSVYWYQQSLDQGLQFLIQYYNGEERAKGNILERFSAQQFPDLHSELNLSSLELGDSALYFCASSPLARTSTDTQYFGPGTRLTVL.

The CDR3 loop reads CASSGTGDFNYEQYF. DNA of the CDR3: TGTGCCAGCAGTGGGACAGGAGACTTTAACTACGAGCAGTACTTC. The rearrangement uses TRBV2 and TRBJ2-7, with 7 bases aligning to TRBD1. V gave up 4 bases and J gave up 3 bases; unmatched junction bases: 9. Germline CDR1 and CDR2: SNHLY and FYNNEI. The CDR3 loop spans 15 amino acids.